This TCR beta chain appears in the sequencing data of a study of T cell changes during pregnancy in multiple sclerosis. Germline V gene data show CDR1 as PRHDT and CDR2 as FYEKMQ (reference sequence). V dropped 5 bases and J dropped 10; count of bases not matched to a gene: 6. The length of the CDR3 is 14 residues. Here immunoSEQ multiplex PCR was the method, and the copy in TCRdb shows in-frame clones only, minus some. Among around 92,000 clones listed, around 92% were seen once. The source was peripheral blood, collected in the third trimester of pregnancy. The clonotype originates from a female donor with multiple sclerosis, enrolled in a pregnancy study. The V gene is TRBV13, the J gene TRBJ2-1; TRBD1 matches at 12 bases. CDR3 bases: TGTGCCAGCAGCCCGGGACAGGGGGCATACGAGCAGTTCTTC. Encoded protein: CASSPGQGAYEQFF. The full variable domain, with the rest looked up from reference TRBV13 and TRBJ2-1, is AAGVIQSPRHLIKEKRETATLKCYPIPRHDTVYWYQQGPGQDPQFLISFYEKMQSDKGSIPDRFSAQQFSDYHSELNMSSLELGDSALYFCASSPGQGAYEQFFGPGTRLTVL.